Listed below are T cell receptor beta chains from one sample, sequenced in a study of CD8 T cells in ankylosing spondylitis. TCRdb independently ran MiXCR on the 5' RACE reads; one entry per CDR3 protein. The table lists 500,000 to 650,000 distinct CDR3 sequences, about 5.4% of them singletons. The sample was blood, either unsorted or a sorted T cell fraction (not recorded which). The source of these receptors is a male donor with ankylosing spondylitis. The CDR3 runs from the conserved cysteine through the conserved F or W. The order of the fields is D gene, V gene, J gene, clone size, CDR3 protein, CDR3 DNA. The D gene is left open where the match is weak. Size tells how often a clone was seen (once, few, many) or the class of an expanded clone, and some rows leave it out.

D: .
V: TRBV5-1
J: TRBJ1-3
size: many
CDR3: CASNLGYIGNTIYF
DNA: TGCGCCAGCAACCTCGGGTATATAGGAAACACCATATATTTT

D: TRBD2
V: TRBV20-1
J: TRBJ2-3
size: many
CDR3: CSARDPSGADTQYF
DNA: TGCAGTGCTAGAGACCCTAGCGGGGCAGATACGCAGTATTTT

D: .
V: TRBV5-1
J: TRBJ2-7
size: many
CDR3: CASSLRTGAGEQYF
DNA: TGCGCCAGCAGCCTCAGGACCGGAGCGGGCGAGCAGTACTTC

D: .
V: TRBV28
J: TRBJ1-1
size: many
CDR3: CASSSRGDTEAFF
DNA: TGTGCCAGCAGTTCCCGAGGAGACACTGAAGCTTTCTTT

D: .
V: TRBV29-1
J: TRBJ2-1
size: many
CDR3: CSVAVRVGNEQFF
DNA: TGCAGCGTTGCGGTCCGTGTCGGAAATGAGCAGTTCTTC

D: TRBD1
V: TRBV5-1
J: TRBJ2-7
size: many
CDR3: CASKQDRGHEQYF
DNA: TGCGCCAGCAAGCAGGACAGGGGACACGAGCAGTACTTC

D: .
V: TRBV27
J: TRBJ1-5
size: many
CDR3: CASSSQRGQPQHF
DNA: TGTGCCAGCAGTTCTCAAAGGGGTCAGCCCCAGCATTTT

D: TRBD1
V: TRBV27
J: TRBJ1-1
size: many
CDR3: CASSSVNRGTEAFF
DNA: TGTGCCAGCAGTTCCGTTAACAGGGGGACTGAAGCTTTCTTT

D: .
V: TRBV6-5
J: TRBJ1-6
size: many
CDR3: CASSYFRTPLHF
DNA: TGTGCCAGCAGTTACTTCAGGACACCCCTCCACTTT

D: .
V: TRBV20-1
J: TRBJ2-5
size: many
CDR3: CSASASVAVETQYF
DNA: TGCAGTGCTAGCGCCTCGGTAGCGGTGGAGACCCAGTACTTC

D: .
V: TRBV12-3/TRBV12-4
J: TRBJ1-1
size: many
CDR3: CASRPSGVEAFF
DNA: TGTGCCAGCAGGCCCTCAGGAGTCGAAGCTTTCTTT

D: .
V: TRBV18
J: TRBJ2-2
size: few
CDR3: CASSPPWQGSNTGELFF
DNA: TGTGCCAGCTCACCACCTTGGCAGGGTTCGAACACCGGGGAGCTGTTTTTT

D: .
V: TRBV4-2
J: TRBJ2-7
size: .
CDR3: CASSPRIIGEQYF
DNA: TGTGCCAGCAGCCCCCGGATCATCGGCGAGCAGTACTTC

D: TRBD2
V: TRBV4-1
J: TRBJ2-7
size: many
CDR3: CASSKREGPYEQYF
DNA: TGCGCCAGCAGCAAGCGGGAGGGCCCCTACGAGCAGTACTTC

D: .
V: TRBV3-1
J: TRBJ1-1
size: few
CDR3: CASTGVDTEAFF
DNA: TGTGCCAGCACGGGAGTGGACACTGAAGCTTTCTTT

D: .
V: TRBV29-1
J: TRBJ2-1
size: many
CDR3: CSVEGPRAYNEQFF
DNA: TGCAGCGTTGAGGGACCTCGGGCCTACAATGAGCAGTTCTTC

D: .
V: TRBV6-1
J: TRBJ2-7
size: .
CDR3: CASGGSAGSYEQYF
DNA: TGTGCCAGCGGGGGGAGCGCGGGGTCCTACGAGCAGTACTTC

D: .
V: TRBV7-2
J: TRBJ1-5
size: many
CDR3: CASSLQTIGRAQPQHF
DNA: TGTGCCAGCAGTCTCCAAACCATAGGCAGGGCTCAGCCCCAGCATTTT

D: .
V: TRBV29-1
J: TRBJ1-2
size: many
CDR3: CSVEAQGLPYGYTF
DNA: TGCAGCGTCGAGGCGCAGGGGCTCCCTTATGGCTACACCTTC

D: .
V: TRBV20-1
J: TRBJ2-1
size: many
CDR3: CSASVGSNEQFF
DNA: TGCAGTGCTAGTGTGGGTTCCAATGAGCAGTTCTTC

D: .
V: TRBV10-3
J: TRBJ2-7
size: many
CDR3: CATANREYYEQYF
DNA: TGTGCCACCGCGAACAGGGAGTATTACGAGCAGTACTTC

D: TRBD1
V: TRBV5-1
J: TRBJ1-6
size: many
CDR3: CASSLLGQGTDNSPLHF
DNA: TGCGCCAGCAGCTTGTTGGGACAGGGGACCGATAATTCACCCCTCCACTTT

D: .
V: TRBV7-2
J: TRBJ1-1
size: many
CDR3: CASSQFGATGNTEAFF
DNA: TGTGCCAGCAGCCAATTCGGGGCAACAGGGAACACTGAAGCTTTCTTT

D: .
V: TRBV5-1
J: TRBJ2-5
size: few
CDR3: CASSLATEAGETQYF
DNA: TGCGCCAGCAGCTTGGCGACGGAGGCGGGAGAGACCCAGTACTTC

D: .
V: TRBV6-1
J: TRBJ2-3
size: many
CDR3: CASSDGYDTQYF
DNA: TGTGCCAGCAGTGATGGGTACGATACGCAGTATTTT

D: TRBD1
V: TRBV27
J: TRBJ1-5
size: many
CDR3: CASSLSRGQPIQPQHF
DNA: TGTGCCAGCAGTTTATCGAGGGGGCAGCCTATTCAGCCCCAGCATTTT

D: .
V: TRBV7-2
J: TRBJ2-5
size: many
CDR3: CASSLGSSLQETQYF
DNA: TGTGCCAGCAGCTTAGGCTCCAGTCTCCAAGAGACCCAGTACTTC

D: .
V: TRBV20-1
J: TRBJ1-2
size: many
CDR3: CSLLVSQGDYGYTF
DNA: TGCAGTCTGCTAGTGTCGCAGGGTGACTATGGCTACACCTTC

D: .
V: TRBV27
J: TRBJ1-4
size: .
CDR3: CASSRRGTLNEKLFF
DNA: TGTGCCAGCAGTAGGCGTGGGACGCTTAATGAAAAACTGTTTTTT

D: TRBD1
V: TRBV6-5
J: TRBJ1-1
size: many
CDR3: CASGGQGARAFF
DNA: TGTGCCAGCGGCGGACAGGGGGCGAGAGCTTTCTTT

D: .
V: TRBV28
J: TRBJ2-5
size: many
CDR3: CASSGGPYETQYF
DNA: TGTGCCAGCAGCGGGGGGCCGTACGAGACCCAGTACTTC

D: .
V: TRBV12-3/TRBV12-4
J: TRBJ1-1
size: many
CDR3: CASSLLIPNTEAFF
DNA: TGTGCCAGCAGTTTACTGATACCGAACACTGAAGCTTTCTTT

D: .
V: TRBV5-1
J: TRBJ1-1
size: many
CDR3: CASSLVPVSNTEAFF
DNA: TGCGCCAGCAGCTTGGTTCCAGTCTCGAACACTGAAGCTTTCTTT

D: .
V: TRBV18
J: TRBJ2-7
size: few
CDR3: CASSPVSSYEQYF
DNA: TGTGCCAGCTCACCGGTTAGCTCCTACGAGCAGTACTTC

D: .
V: TRBV24-1
J: TRBJ1-1
size: many
CDR3: CATSEGDMNTEAFF
DNA: TGTGCCACCAGTGAAGGGGACATGAACACTGAAGCTTTCTTT

D: .
V: TRBV9
J: TRBJ1-5
size: few
CDR3: CASSRGRQPQHF
DNA: TGTGCCAGCAGCAGGGGCCGTCAGCCCCAGCATTTT

D: TRBD1
V: TRBV13
J: TRBJ1-1
size: many
CDR3: CASSSNRGITEAFF
DNA: TGTGCCAGCAGCTCTAACAGGGGGATCACTGAAGCTTTCTTT

D: .
V: TRBV12-3/TRBV12-4
J: TRBJ1-6
size: few
CDR3: CASSLGPGDSPLHF
DNA: TGTGCCAGCAGTTTAGGACCCGGGGATTCACCCCTCCACTTT

D: TRBD2
V: TRBV9
J: TRBJ2-1
size: many
CDR3: CASSGSTSGGRDAYNEQFF
DNA: TGTGCCAGCAGCGGGTCGACTAGCGGGGGCCGAGACGCGTACAATGAGCAGTTCTTC

D: TRBD1
V: TRBV7-9
J: TRBJ1-1
size: many
CDR3: CASSSQGEAEAFF
DNA: TGTGCCAGCAGCTCACAGGGGGAGGCTGAAGCTTTCTTT

D: .
V: TRBV7-9
J: TRBJ2-7
size: many
CDR3: CASSLGPGYSSYEQYF
DNA: TGTGCCAGCAGCTTAGGTCCCGGATACAGCTCCTACGAGCAGTACTTC

D: .
V: TRBV20-1
J: TRBJ1-2
size: .
CDR3: CSALTEGGYTF
DNA: TGCAGTGCCCTTACGGAGGGTGGCTACACCTTC

D: .
V: TRBV5-6
J: TRBJ2-7
size: .
CDR3: CASSPGLPSYEQYF
DNA: TGTGCCAGCAGCCCCGGGCTCCCTTCCTACGAGCAGTACTTC

D: .
V: TRBV10-3
J: TRBJ2-1
size: many
CDR3: CAIRQVLYNEQFF
DNA: TGTGCCATCAGACAGGTACTGTACAATGAGCAGTTCTTC

D: .
V: TRBV18
J: TRBJ2-2
size: .
CDR3: CASSPEVAGELFF
DNA: TGTGCCAGCTCACCTGAAGTGGCCGGGGAGCTGTTTTTT

D: .
V: TRBV15
J: TRBJ1-2
size: many
CDR3: CATSRNDGYTF
DNA: TGTGCCACCAGCAGGAACGATGGCTACACCTTC

D: TRBD2
V: TRBV5-5
J: TRBJ2-7
size: .
CDR3: CASSPGLVREQYF
DNA: TGTGCCAGCAGCCCCGGACTAGTTCGCGAGCAGTACTTC

D: TRBD2
V: TRBV10-3
J: TRBJ2-7
size: many
CDR3: CAIREGSTYEQYF
DNA: TGTGCCATACGGGAGGGGTCGACCTACGAGCAGTACTTC

D: TRBD2
V: TRBV20-1
J: TRBJ2-1
size: many
CDR3: CSARGSGSYNEQFF
DNA: TGCAGTGCTAGAGGTAGCGGGAGCTACAATGAGCAGTTCTTC

D: .
V: TRBV6-5
J: TRBJ2-7
size: .
CDR3: CASSSSDSRDEQYF
DNA: TGTGCCAGCAGTTCCTCGGACTCGAGGGACGAGCAGTACTTC